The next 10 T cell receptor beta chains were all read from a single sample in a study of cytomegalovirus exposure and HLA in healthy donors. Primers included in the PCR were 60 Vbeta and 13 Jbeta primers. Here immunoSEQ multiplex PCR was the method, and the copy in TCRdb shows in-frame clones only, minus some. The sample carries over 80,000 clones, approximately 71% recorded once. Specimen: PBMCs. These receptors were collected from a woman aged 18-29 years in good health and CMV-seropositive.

The CDR3 is CASRQRGTAYEQYF. Written as DNA, the CDR3 is TGTGCCAGCAGGCAGCGAGGCACCGCCTACGAGCAGTACTTC. This chain joins TRBV13 and TRBJ2-7, with unresolved D. Germline loops: CDR1 PRHDT, CDR2 FYEKMQ (reference sequence). V shed 6 bases and J shed 2 bases, with 14 bases lying between them. The length of the CDR3 is 14 residues.

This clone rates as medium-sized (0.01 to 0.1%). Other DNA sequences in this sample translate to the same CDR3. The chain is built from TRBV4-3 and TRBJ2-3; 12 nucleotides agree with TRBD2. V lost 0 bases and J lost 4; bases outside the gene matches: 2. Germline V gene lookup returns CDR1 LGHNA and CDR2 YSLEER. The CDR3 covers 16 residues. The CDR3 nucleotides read TGCGCCAGCAGCCAAGATCTAGCGGGGGGGCCAGATACGCAGTATTTT. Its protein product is CASSQDLAGGPDTQYF.

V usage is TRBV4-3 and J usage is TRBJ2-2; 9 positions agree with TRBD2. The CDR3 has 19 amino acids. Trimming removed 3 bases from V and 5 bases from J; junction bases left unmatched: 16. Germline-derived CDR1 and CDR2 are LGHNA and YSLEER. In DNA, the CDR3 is TGCGCCAGCAGCCAGCGGGGGGGCGTGGGGACAGTGGGAACCGGGGAGCTGTTTTTT. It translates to CASSQRGGVGTVGTGELFF.

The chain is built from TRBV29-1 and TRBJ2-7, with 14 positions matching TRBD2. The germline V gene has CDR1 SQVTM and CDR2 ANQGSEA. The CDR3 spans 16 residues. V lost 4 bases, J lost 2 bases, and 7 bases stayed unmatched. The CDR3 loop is CSVGGTSGSGTYEQYF. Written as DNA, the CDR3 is TGCAGCGTTGGCGGGACTAGCGGGAGCGGAACCTACGAGCAGTACTTC.

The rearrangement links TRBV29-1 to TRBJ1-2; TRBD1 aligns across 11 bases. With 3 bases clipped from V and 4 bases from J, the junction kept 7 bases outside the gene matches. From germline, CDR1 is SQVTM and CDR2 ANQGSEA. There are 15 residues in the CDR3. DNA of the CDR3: TGCAGCGTTGAGGGACAGGGGGGTCGGTTCTATGGCTACACCTTC. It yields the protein CSVEGQGGRFYGYTF.

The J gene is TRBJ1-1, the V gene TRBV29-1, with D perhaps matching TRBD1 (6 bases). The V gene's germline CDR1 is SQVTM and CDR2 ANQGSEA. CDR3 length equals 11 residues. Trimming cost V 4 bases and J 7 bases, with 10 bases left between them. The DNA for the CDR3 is TGCAGCGTTGGCAGGGGTATTGAAGCTTTCTTT. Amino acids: CSVGRGIEAFF.

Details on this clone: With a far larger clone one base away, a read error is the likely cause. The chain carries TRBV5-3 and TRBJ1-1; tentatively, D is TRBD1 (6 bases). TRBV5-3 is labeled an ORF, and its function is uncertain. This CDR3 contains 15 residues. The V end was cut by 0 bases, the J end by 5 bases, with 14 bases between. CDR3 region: CARSLVWRGGTEAFF. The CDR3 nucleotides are TGTGCCAGAAGCTTGGTGTGGAGGGGGGGAACTGAAGCTTTCTTT.

CDR3 sequence reads: CSVPGVGTEAFF. DNA of the CDR3: TGCAGCGTTCCGGGGGTGGGCACTGAAGCTTTCTTT. The V call is TRBV29-1, the J call TRBJ1-1, with D tentatively TRBD1 (5 bases). Trimming cost V 5 bases and J 4 bases, with 11 bases left between them. The CDR3 contains 12 residues. Germline V CDR1 and CDR2: SQVTM, ANQGSEA. The complete variable domain, with remaining parts taken from reference TRBV29-1 and TRBJ1-1, reads SAVISQKPSRDICQRGTSLTIQCQVDSQVTMMFWYRQQPGQSLTLIATANQGSEATYESGFVIDKFPISRPNLTFSTLTVSNMSPEDSSIYLCSVPGVGTEAFFGQGTRLTVV.

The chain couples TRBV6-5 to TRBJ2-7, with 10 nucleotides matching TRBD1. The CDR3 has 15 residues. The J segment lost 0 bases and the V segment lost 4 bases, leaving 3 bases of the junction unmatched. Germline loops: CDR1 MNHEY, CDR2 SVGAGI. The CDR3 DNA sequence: TGTGCCAGCAGTTTCCGGGACAGGGGCTCCTACGAGCAGTACTTC. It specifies CASSFRDRGSYEQYF.

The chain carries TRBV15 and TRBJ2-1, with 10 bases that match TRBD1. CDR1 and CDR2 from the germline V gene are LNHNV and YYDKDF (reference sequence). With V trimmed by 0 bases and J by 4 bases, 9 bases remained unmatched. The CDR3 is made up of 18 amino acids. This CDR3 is CATSRDSPRQGAYNEQFF. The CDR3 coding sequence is TGTGCCACCAGCAGAGATAGTCCGAGACAGGGGGCGTACAATGAGCAGTTCTTC. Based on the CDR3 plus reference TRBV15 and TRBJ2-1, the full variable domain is DAMVIQNPRYQVTQFGKPVTLSCSQTLNHNVMYWYQQKSSQAPKLLFHYYDKDFNNEADTPDNFQSRRPNTSFCFLDIRSPGLGDTAMYLCATSRDSPRQGAYNEQFFGPGTRLTVL.